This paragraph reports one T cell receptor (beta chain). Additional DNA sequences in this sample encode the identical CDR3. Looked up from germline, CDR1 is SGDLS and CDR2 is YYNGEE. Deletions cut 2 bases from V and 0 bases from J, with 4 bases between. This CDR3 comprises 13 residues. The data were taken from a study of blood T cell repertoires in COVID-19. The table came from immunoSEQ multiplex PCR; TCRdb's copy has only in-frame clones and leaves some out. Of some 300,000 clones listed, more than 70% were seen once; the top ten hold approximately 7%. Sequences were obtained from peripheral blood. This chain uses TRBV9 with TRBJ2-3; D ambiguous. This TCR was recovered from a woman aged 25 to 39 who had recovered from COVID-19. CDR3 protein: CASSVLSTDTQYF. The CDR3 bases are TGTGCCAGCAGCGTCCTGAGCACAGATACGCAGTATTTT.